This record concerns one T cell receptor beta chain sequence. Its antigen target is currently unknown. No much larger clone exists at a distance of one base, and base qualities are not known. The QIAamp DNA FFPE kit was used to extract genomic DNA from formalin-fixed paraffin-embedded autopsy tissue. The entry originates in a study of T cell repertoires in MIS-A myocarditis (dated 2022 in TCRdb). TCRbeta CDR3 regions were amplified by the immunoSEQ bias-controlled multiplex PCR and were subjected to high-throughput sequencing. As for the authors' bioinformatics: The immunoSEQ vendor pipeline collapsed and filtered CDR3 sequences to measure the abundance and frequency of each unique TCRbeta CDR3. CD-HIT clustered dominant CDR3 amino acid sequences with SARS-CoV-2-specific ImmuneCODE TCRbeta sequences at a 90% global sequence identity threshold. Clones with frequencies of 0.1 to 1 were classed as hyperexpanded, and 0.01 to 0.1 as large. For the dominant clones, CDR3 amino acid sequences and V and J gene assignments were confirmed with MiXCR. The R stringdist package was used to calculate Levenshtein distances between the patient clonotypes and the ImmuneCODE hits. In its TCRdb copy, this immuneACCESS table keeps in-frame sequences only and misses some clones. Where compared with another copy, unresolved V genes explain less than half of these, and the others have no known cause. V, J and clone size were drawn from that table, and D and trimming were deduced from the DNA. Counted in this sample were 5,000 to 6,000 clones; just under 80% of them appeared once. The ten largest clones add up to around 66% of the sample.

The sample comprised interventricular septum heart tissue obtained at autopsy. In the paper's terms, the cell subset or site label means: cardiac tissue sample (left or right ventricle, interventricular septum, or pericardium). The sequence was obtained from a man aged 18 to 29 with fulminant myocarditis from multisystem inflammatory syndrome in adults (MIS-A) after COVID-19.

The nucleotide sequence reads TGTGCCAGCAGTGAAGGGTTGAACACTGAAGCTTTCTTT. It translates as CASSEGLNTEAFF. This chain joins TRBV2 to TRBJ1-1, with no D gene named confidently. Via the germline V gene, CDR1 is SNHLY and CDR2 FYNNEI. Spanning cysteine to phenylalanine, the CDR3 consists of 13 amino acids. Only the CDR3 region is kept as DNA, spanning 39 bases read in frame from base 1. V loses 1 base of germline sequence and J loses 0 bases, and the interval between the two ends is 3 bases.